These T cell receptor beta chains were read from a single sample in a study of graft-versus-host responses after intestinal transplantation. Clones were read by immunoSEQ multiplex PCR, and TCRdb kept only the in-frame ones, dropping some. The sample consists of tens of thousands of clones, 91% of them appearing once. Their specific antigens are unknown. This specimen was unstimulated CD4+ T cells sorted from spleen or lymph node cells, taken before intestinal transplant. The receptors stem from a human donor who received an intestinal transplant. The CDR3 runs from the conserved cysteine through the conserved F or W. Each record gives: V gene, D gene, CDR3 protein. The D gene is left open where the match is weak.

V gene: TRBV27; D gene: NA; CDR3 protein: CASSLSGVNTEAFF
V gene: TRBV5-1; D gene: TRBD2; CDR3 protein: CASSQPTTSGGYQETQYF
V gene: TRBV25-1; D gene: NA; CDR3 protein: CASSESKGPDEQFF
V gene: TRBV5-6; D gene: NA; CDR3 protein: CASSFRGPGYEQYF
V gene: TRBV5-4; D gene: TRBD1; CDR3 protein: CASSSGQGARNEQFF
V gene: TRBV5-1; D gene: NA; CDR3 protein: CASSRGYSNTEAFF
V gene: TRBV18; D gene: NA; CDR3 protein: CASSLAGDDGYTF
V gene: TRBV11-2; D gene: TRBD2; CDR3 protein: CASSLGAGGYNEQFF
V gene: TRBV21-1; D gene: NA; CDR3 protein: CASSKNARDNYEQYF
V gene: TRBV18; D gene: TRBD1; CDR3 protein: CASSEGAGGNQPQHF
V gene: TRBV12-5; D gene: NA; CDR3 protein: CASGSTGMATGELFF
V gene: TRBV7-2; D gene: TRBD2; CDR3 protein: CASSTLLGVAGGHTGELFF
V gene: TRBV19; D gene: TRBD2; CDR3 protein: CASSNGLAGYEQYF
V gene: TRBV19; D gene: TRBD2; CDR3 protein: CASSMKRGGQETQYF
V gene: TRBV19; D gene: NA; CDR3 protein: CASSIGISLLNSGNTIYF
V gene: TRBV12-5; D gene: NA; CDR3 protein: CASGLVTVEQYF
V gene: TRBV5-1; D gene: NA; CDR3 protein: CASSLGGQANYGYTF
V gene: TRBV15; D gene: TRBD1; CDR3 protein: CATSRDRASETQYF
V gene: TRBV4-3; D gene: TRBD2; CDR3 protein: CASSQGLAGALSYEQYF
V gene: TRBV11-2; D gene: NA; CDR3 protein: CASRAKGGGYSYNEQFF
V gene: TRBV1; D gene: NA; CDR3 protein: CTSSLRQRTGGLTDTQYF
V gene: TRBV18; D gene: TRBD1; CDR3 protein: CASSPDRGQETQYF
V gene: TRBV5-1; D gene: TRBD1; CDR3 protein: CASSFGQGNVQETQYF
V gene: TRBV5-1; D gene: TRBD1; CDR3 protein: CASSQDRALWESFF
V gene: TRBV19; D gene: NA; CDR3 protein: CASSILQRAPMDTQYF
V gene: TRBV7-2; D gene: TRBD2; CDR3 protein: CASQTSGTQYF
V gene: TRBV29-1; D gene: TRBD1; CDR3 protein: CSVEKAGGSRNTEAFF
V gene: TRBV27; D gene: NA; CDR3 protein: CASSLFGQGRPQHF
V gene: TRBV7-8; D gene: NA; CDR3 protein: CASTRGALGTGELFF
V gene: TRBV6-5; D gene: NA; CDR3 protein: CASRGGGWSYGYTF
V gene: TRBV9; D gene: TRBD2; CDR3 protein: CASSPRTSGGLADTQYF
V gene: TRBV10-3; D gene: TRBD2; CDR3 protein: CASSGGISYEQYF
V gene: TRBV4-1; D gene: TRBD1; CDR3 protein: CASSRPGTAPPWGYTF
V gene: TRBV18; D gene: TRBD1; CDR3 protein: CASSRTGSGANVLTF
V gene: TRBV6-6; D gene: TRBD1; CDR3 protein: CASVRTGFAGELFF
V gene: TRBV13; D gene: TRBD2; CDR3 protein: CASSSRPGLAGDTDTQYF
V gene: TRBV25-1; D gene: NA; CDR3 protein: CASCGTQGTGELFF